This T cell receptor beta chain is drawn from a study of cytomegalovirus exposure and HLA in healthy donors. Whole-study findings and limits: Apparent HLA restriction characterized most CMV-associated TCR beta chains in a later analysis.

The CDR3 is 15 amino acids. CDR1 and CDR2 (germline): LGHNT, FRNRAP. The junction had 4 bases not matched to a gene; V was cut back by 6 bases and J by 3 bases. Comment on this clone: What it binds is unknown.

Vbeta (60) and Jbeta (13) primers were used in the PCR. TCRdb's copy holds only in-frame clones and misses some; the assay was immunoSEQ multiplex PCR. The sample lists some 190,000 clones, about four fifths occurring once. The sample taken for sequencing was PBMCs. The J gene is TRBJ2-4, the V gene TRBV12-5; 11 bases agree with TRBD2. This TCR derives from a female donor in good health and CMV-seronegative. Here the CDR3 DNA reads TGTGCTAGTGGGCTAGCGGGAGGTCTCAAAAACATTCAGTACTTC. Its translation: CASGLAGGLKNIQYF.